This record covers a single T cell receptor (beta chain). Its antigen remains unknown. Germline V gene data show CDR1 as SGHRS and CDR2 as YFSETQ. The length of the CDR3 is 12 residues. V was cut by 4 bases and J by 1 base, with 5 bases left in between. The sample originates from a study of graft-versus-host responses after intestinal transplantation. About the study: Grafts that recipients had were multivisceral, liver-intestinal, or isolated intestinal transplants. For around 3 years after anti-thymocyte globulin induction, all recipients took tacrolimus and steroids.

The protocol was immunoSEQ multiplex PCR, while the TCRdb copy is restricted to in-frame clones and leaves out a portion. The sample has about 25,000 clones, around 94% seen once; the top ten hold less than 1%. Study observations and caveats: Researchers found peak circulating GvH clone levels linked to early post-transplant HvG declines.

The J gene is TRBJ2-5, the V gene TRBV5-1, with no clear D. The sequencing here drew on PBMCs, taken around 29 days after intestinal transplant. The origin of this receptor is a human patient who received an intestinal transplant, so some T cells may come from the graft donor. As DNA, the CDR3 is TGCGCCAGCAGCCTATTCCAAGAGACCCAGTACTTC. This codes for CASSLFQETQYF.